The 14 T cell receptor beta chains presented below share a single source sample, sequenced in a study of tumor-infiltrating lymphocytes in localized non-small cell lung cancer (dated by TCRdb to about 2021). Libraries were made using the immunoSEQ multiplex PCR assay. In its TCRdb copy, this immuneACCESS table keeps in-frame sequences only and misses some clones. Where compared with another copy, unresolved V genes explain less than half of these, and the others have no known cause. This sample has approximately 8,700 clones in its table, and 70% to 85% of those were observed once. The ten largest clones take up around 6.9% of the sample. The sequencing sample was made of uninvolved lung tissue not adjacent to the tumor. The receptor set was obtained from a human donor with non-small cell lung cancer.

The chain recombines TRBV4-1 with TRBJ1-1, with D perhaps matching TRBD1 (5 bases). CDR1 and CDR2 (germline): MGHRA, YSYEKL. V was shortened by 0 bases and J by 10 bases, with 18 bases between the two germline ends. The CDR3 loop spans 15 amino acids. CDR3 DNA: TGCGCCAGCAGCCAAGATCCAGGGCAGGGAGATGTAGCTTTCTTT. Amino acids: CASSQDPGQGDVAFF.

The V and J genes are TRBV5-6 and TRBJ1-2; D is undetermined. CDR3 length: 13 amino acids. Germline V gives CDR1 SGHDT, CDR2 YYEEEE. V lost 1 base to trimming and J lost 4 bases, with 8 bases between them. CDR3 protein: CASSLSGPYGYTF. As DNA, the CDR3 is TGTGCCAGCAGCTTGTCGGGTCCCTATGGCTACACCTTC.

The V gene is TRBV6-5, the J gene TRBJ1-1; 7 positions match TRBD1. This CDR3 spans 15 amino acids. With V trimmed by 6 bases and J by 5 bases, 12 bases remained unmatched. Germline V gives CDR1 MNHEY, CDR2 SVGAGI. The CDR3 nucleotides are TGTGCCAGCAGGCCCTCCAGGGGGGCGACAACTGAAGCTTTCTTT. This sequence encodes CASRPSRGATTEAFF.

This rearrangement joins TRBV19 to TRBJ2-7; 7 bases map to TRBD1. V was clipped by 3 bases and J by 5 bases; unmatched bases: 4. The CDR3 covers 13 residues. Germline values: CDR1 LNHDA, CDR2 SQIVND (reference sequence). The CDR3 is CASSINRGHEQYF. The CDR3 DNA is TGTGCCAGTAGTATCAACAGGGGCCACGAGCAGTACTTC.

This chain links TRBV7-2 with TRBJ2-1; D is undetermined. Germline V gene sequence: CDR1 SGHTA, CDR2 FQGNSA. Trimming took 2 bases from V and 9 from J, leaving 8 bases between them. This CDR3 spans 12 amino acids. CDR3 nucleotides: TGTGCCAGCAGCTTATCGAGCCTTGAGCAGTTCTTC. Its translation: CASSLSSLEQFF.

This chain connects TRBV7-9 to TRBJ1-1; D is undetermined. Germline CDR1 reads SEHNR; CDR2 reads FQNEAQ (reference sequence). The CDR3 sequence is 12 residues long. Trimming took off 7 bases at V and 1 base at J, with 7 bases between the two ends. The CDR3 sequence is CASTRQNTEAFF. CDR3 bases: TGTGCCAGCACCCGACAGAACACTGAAGCTTTCTTT.

This chain uses TRBV2 with TRBJ1-5; D might be TRBD1 (6 bases). The CDR3 sequence is 13 residues long. Germline values: CDR1 SNHLY, CDR2 FYNNEI. The germline V and J ends were trimmed by 6 bases and 6 bases, with 12 bases remaining between them. For the CDR3, the DNA is TGTGCCAGCAGGGCAGAGGGGGGTCAGCCCCAGCATTTT. Protein: CASRAEGGQPQHF.

The CDR3 DNA follows: TGTGCCAGCAGCTCGTACTGGCTAGCCGAGCAGTACTTC. This translates into CASSSYWLAEQYF. The genes are TRBV7-9 and TRBJ2-7, with D possibly TRBD2 on 5 matching bases. The germline V gene encodes CDR1 SEHNR and CDR2 FQNEAQ (reference sequence). V was shortened by 4 bases and J by 6 bases, with 13 bases between the two germline ends. The CDR3 spans 13 residues.

The chain employs TRBV25-1 and TRBJ1-5, with D possibly TRBD1 on 6 matching bases. This CDR3 is 17 amino acids long. Trimming cost V 9 bases and J 1 base, with 22 bases left between them. From germline, CDR1 is MGHDK and CDR2 SYGVNS. DNA for the CDR3: TGTGCCAGGAGACCGGGACACCTAGCCGGAAGCAATCAGCCCCAGCATTTT. Translated, it gives CARRPGHLAGSNQPQHF.

The chain carries TRBV2 and TRBJ1-1; D is undetermined. There are 14 residues in the CDR3. V lost 6 bases and J lost 0, with 11 bases in between. Germline CDR1 is SNHLY and CDR2 is FYNNEI. The CDR3 nucleotides are TGTGCCAGCAGCCAACAGCTAATGAACACTGAAGCTTTCTTT. It encodes CASSQQLMNTEAFF.

V is TRBV6-6 and J is TRBJ2-7, with 7 bases aligning to TRBD1. The CDR3 loop spans 13 amino acids. V was clipped by 5 bases and J by 3 bases; unmatched bases: 4. Germline loops: CDR1 MNHNY, CDR2 SVGAGI (reference sequence). CDR3 loop: CASSDREHYEQYF. CDR3 sequence (DNA): TGTGCCAGCAGTGACAGGGAGCACTACGAGCAGTACTTC.

The genes are TRBV2 and TRBJ2-2; TRBD2 is a possible D gene (5 bases). The V and J ends lost 5 bases and 4 bases respectively, with 14 bases between them. This CDR3 is built from 15 residues. From germline, CDR1 is SNHLY and CDR2 FYNNEI. The CDR3 DNA follows: TGTGCCAGCAGTCCCTCGGTTGGAGGCACCGGGGAGCTGTTTTTT. Its translation is CASSPSVGGTGELFF. The full variable domain, in which reference TRBV2 and TRBJ2-2 provide the parts outside the CDR3, is EPEVTQTPSHQVTQMGQEVILRCVPISNHLYFYWYRQILGQKVEFLVSFYNNEISEKSEIFDDQFSVERPDGSNFTLKIRSTKLEDSAMYFCASSPSVGGTGELFFGEGSRLTVL.

This rearrangement joins TRBV14 to TRBJ2-6, with D perhaps assigned TRBD1 or TRBD2 (6 bases each). Germline lookup yields CDR1 SGHDN and CDR2 FVKESK. The CDR3 is 18 residues long. With 1 base removed from V and 2 bases from J, the gap between germline ends came to 15 bases. This chain's CDR3 is CASSQAWGRETGANVLTF. CDR3 sequence (DNA): TGTGCCAGCAGCCAAGCCTGGGGGCGGGAAACTGGGGCCAACGTCCTGACTTTC. The complete variable domain, with remaining parts taken from reference TRBV14 and TRBJ2-6, reads EAGVTQFPSHSVIEKGQTVTLRCDPISGHDNLYWYRRVMGKEIKFLLHFVKESKQDESGMPNNRFLAERTGGTYSTLKVQPAELEDSGVYFCASSQAWGRETGANVLTFGAGSRLTVL.

This chain joins TRBV19 and TRBJ2-7, with a possible D match to TRBD2 (6 bases). The V end lost 7 bases, the J end lost 1 base, and 11 bases lay between the germline ends. Germline loops: CDR1 LNHDA, CDR2 SQIVND (reference sequence). This CDR3 is built from 13 residues. CDR3: CASNPGESYEQYF. The CDR3 coding sequence is TGTGCCAGTAACCCGGGAGAGTCCTACGAGCAGTACTTC.